This T cell receptor beta chain is drawn from a study of early T cells in non-severe SARS-CoV-2 infection. Unique molecular identifiers were added to individual cDNA molecules. TCRdb ran MiXCR on the 5' RACE reads and lists one entry per CDR3 protein. The sample gives over 55,000 distinct CDR3 sequences, around 12% of which show up once; roughly 1.2% is in the top ten. Germline V CDR1 and CDR2: DFQATT, SNEGSKA (reference sequence). With V trimmed by 4 bases and J by 0 bases, 2 bases remained unmatched. The CDR3 has 15 residues. Study-wide results and caveats: Lookups in VDJdb leaned toward anti-spike CD8 responses and missed private and CD4 specificities.

This clonotype occurred many times. Antigen: not known. This clonotype originated in an adult who was a healthcare worker with PCR-confirmed SARS-CoV-2 infection or an uninfected control (not recorded which). Sequencing was carried out using whole blood. The chain couples TRBV20-1 to TRBJ2-6, with TRBD1 matching 8 bases. The CDR3 nucleotides read TGCAGTGCTATCGACAGGGGCTCTGGGGCCAACGTCCTGACTTTC. This codes for CSAIDRGSGANVLTF.